These T cell receptor beta chains were read from a single sample in a study of T cell responses to AZD1222 COVID-19 vaccine. Libraries were prepared by immunoSEQ multiplex PCR; TCRdb keeps only in-frame clonotypes and omits some of them. The sample carries some 100,000 clones, roughly 89% recorded once. This specimen was peripheral blood, taken on day 0 of AZD1222 vaccination. All receptors come from an adult in good health. Both conserved end residues are part of each CDR3. The order of the fields is CDR3 length, J gene, clone size, D gene, V gene, CDR3 protein, CDR3 DNA. A D gene is named only where the DNA matches it firmly. Rows give clone size only sometimes, using once, few, many, or a class for an expanded clone.

14	TRBJ1-4	.	.	TRBV6-5	CASSQGVVNEKLFF	TGTGCCAGCAGTCAGGGAGTGGTTAATGAAAAACTGTTTTTT
14	TRBJ1-3	.	.	TRBV19	CASSWQGTGNTIYF	TGTGCCAGTAGTTGGCAGGGAACTGGAAACACCATATATTTT
15	TRBJ2-2	.	TRBD2	TRBV4-1	CASRLAGGNTGELFF	TGCGCCAGCAGACTAGCGGGGGGGAACACCGGGGAGCTGTTTTTT
19	TRBJ2-1	.	TRBD2	TRBV11-3	CASSLQGASSGRGHNEQFF	TGTGCCAGCAGTCTTCAGGGGGCGTCTAGCGGGAGGGGACACAATGAGCAGTTCTTC
13	TRBJ1-1	.	TRBD1	TRBV27	CASSLTWDREAFF	TGTGCCAGCAGTTTAACATGGGACAGGGAAGCTTTCTTT
11	TRBJ2-7	.	.	TRBV5-6	CASSSYYEQYF	TGTGCCAGCAGCTCGTACTACGAGCAGTACTTC
14	TRBJ1-3	.	.	TRBV5-1	CASSSASSGNTIYF	TGCGCCAGCAGCTCCGCCTCCTCTGGAAACACCATATATTTT
15	TRBJ2-1	once	TRBD2	TRBV10-3	CAIGGGTSGYNEQFF	TGTGCCATCGGAGGGGGGACTAGCGGTTACAATGAGCAGTTCTTC
14	TRBJ1-1	once	.	TRBV7-8	CASSLSRENTEAFF	TGTGCCAGCAGCTTGTCCAGGGAGAACACTGAAGCTTTCTTT
15	TRBJ2-7	.	TRBD2	TRBV4-1	CASSQTSGRGYEQYF	TGCGCCAGCAGCCAGACTAGCGGGAGGGGGTACGAGCAGTACTTC
15	TRBJ2-7	.	.	TRBV5-6	CASSPSGAPTYEQYF	TGTGCCAGCAGTCCCTCGGGGGCCCCGACCTACGAGCAGTACTTC
12	TRBJ1-5	.	.	TRBV2	CASSEGNQPQHF	TGTGCCAGCAGTGAAGGAAATCAGCCCCAGCATTTT
11	TRBJ1-3	.	.	TRBV2	CASSGGNTIYF	TGTGCCAGCAGTGGTGGAAACACCATATATTTT
14	TRBJ1-1	.	.	TRBV19	CASSIDRRNTEAFF	TGTGCCAGTAGTATTGACAGGAGGAACACTGAAGCTTTCTTT
17	TRBJ2-6	.	.	TRBV24-1	CATSSGQYSSGANVLTF	TGTGCCACCAGTTCTGGACAGTACTCCTCTGGGGCCAACGTCCTGACTTTC
15	TRBJ2-1	.	.	TRBV23-1	CASSQFLHAWNEQFF	TGCGCCAGCAGTCAGTTCCTCCATGCGTGGAATGAGCAGTTCTTC
13	TRBJ1-2	.	.	TRBV5-1	CASSSPGGAGYTF	TGCGCCAGCAGCTCCCCAGGTGGCGCTGGCTACACCTTC
12	TRBJ2-5	.	.	TRBV18	CASSPGQETQYF	TGTGCCAGCTCACCGGGCCAAGAGACCCAGTACTTC
12	TRBJ2-7	.	.	TRBV27	CAAGATSYEQYF	TGTGCCGCAGGGGCGACCTCCTACGAGCAGTACTTC
16	TRBJ1-6	few	.	TRBV19	CASSNHWDSYNSPLHF	TGTGCCAGTAGCAACCATTGGGACTCCTATAATTCACCCCTCCACTTT
19	TRBJ2-6	many	.	TRBV4-1	CASSRSQDTFSSGANVLTF	TGCGCCAGCAGCCGGTCGCAGGATACATTTAGCTCTGGGGCCAACGTCCTGACTTTC
14	TRBJ1-2	.	TRBD1	TRBV5-1	CASSLGTGRGGYTF	TGCGCCAGCAGCTTGGGGACAGGCCGAGGTGGCTACACCTTC
15	TRBJ2-1	.	TRBD2	TRBV5-1	CASSLVSSGNNEQFF	TGCGCCAGCAGCTTGGTCTCTAGCGGAAACAATGAGCAGTTCTTC
15	TRBJ2-5	.	.	TRBV24-1	CATSDFSRGEETQYF	TGTGCCACCAGTGATTTCTCCAGGGGCGAAGAGACCCAGTACTTC
15	TRBJ1-2	.	TRBD1	TRBV7-3	CASSLDGTGAYGYTF	TGTGCCAGCAGCCTGGATGGGACAGGGGCTTATGGCTACACCTTC
16	TRBJ1-6	.	TRBD1	TRBV9	CASSVGEGALVSPLHF	TGTGCCAGCAGCGTAGGAGAGGGGGCTTTGGTTTCACCCCTCCACTTT
16	TRBJ1-6	.	.	TRBV7-9	CASSAGVGANNSPLHF	TGTGCCAGCAGCGCAGGGGTGGGGGCAAATAATTCACCCCTCCACTTT